The 8 T cell receptor beta chains reported below all come from one sample, sequenced in a study of blood T cell repertoires in COVID-19. Repertoires were generated with immunoSEQ multiplex PCR, while TCRdb's copy carries only in-frame clones and drops some. This table has fewer than 250,000 clones, over 75% appearing once. Sequencing input: peripheral blood. All receptors come from a woman in her thirties or forties who had recovered from COVID-19.

This clone was counted between two and nine times. CDR3 amino acids: CASSFTGLSGNTIYF. In DNA form, the CDR3 reads TGTGCCAGCAGCTTTACGGGTCTCTCTGGAAACACCATATATTTT. The rearrangement links TRBV7-9 to TRBJ1-3; no clear D gene. Germline lookup yields CDR1 SEHNR and CDR2 FQNEAQ (reference sequence). CDR3 length equals 15 residues. Deletions cut 3 bases from V and 0 bases from J, with 9 bases between.

The chain combines TRBV6-2 or TRBV6-3 with TRBJ2-7; D uncertain. The CDR3 is 12 residues long. Germline CDR1 MNHEY, CDR2 SVGEGT. Trimming shortened V by 4 bases and J by 3 bases, and 7 bases separated the two germline ends. In nucleotides, the CDR3 is TGTGCCAGCAGTTTTCCAGACTACGAGCAGTACTTC. It translates to CASSFPDYEQYF.

This chain links TRBV18 with TRBJ2-3, with 10 bases identical to TRBD2. Germline CDR1 KGHSH, CDR2 LQKENI. Trimming at V came to 6 bases and at J to 5 bases, leaving 11 bases not matched to a gene. This CDR3 is built from 16 residues. The CDR3 DNA reads TGTGCCAGCTCTCCTCGGCTAGCGGGAGAACTAGATACGCAGTATTTT. It specifies CASSPRLAGELDTQYF.

In this sample, this clone turned up once. This chain connects TRBV6-5 to TRBJ2-7; the D is unclear. The V end lost 0 bases, the J end lost 2 bases, and 5 bases lay between the germline ends. Per germline, CDR1 MNHEY and CDR2 SVGAGI. This CDR3 contains 13 residues. The CDR3 loop reads CASSYSGPYEQYF. The CDR3 DNA sequence: TGTGCCAGCAGTTACTCGGGCCCCTACGAGCAGTACTTC.

The rearrangement joins TRBV11-2 to TRBJ1-3; the D is unclear. This CDR3 contains 13 residues. Germline assignment: CDR1 SGHAT and CDR2 FQNNGV. The V and J ends lost 10 bases and 4 bases respectively, with 14 bases between them. Here the CDR3 reads CATSDEGGNTIYF. CDR3 coding DNA: TGTGCCACAAGTGACGAGGGAGGAAACACCATATATTTT. The entire variable domain, with the rest obtained from reference TRBV11-2 and TRBJ1-3, is as follows: EAGVAQSPRYKIIEKRQSVAFWCNPISGHATLYWYQQILGQGPKLLIQFQNNGVVDDSQLPKDRFSAERLKGVDSTLKIQPAKLEDSAVYLCATSDEGGNTIYFGEGSWLTVV.

The chain has TRBV4-3 and TRBJ2-6; no clear D gene. V dropped 0 bases and J dropped 0 bases, with 9 bases sitting between them. CDR1 is LGHNA and CDR2 is YSLEER in the germline V gene. The CDR3 runs 17 residues. The CDR3 sequence: CASSQDFDISGANVLTF. CDR3 nucleotides: TGCGCCAGCAGCCAAGACTTTGACATCTCTGGGGCCAACGTCCTGACTTTC.

The rearrangement uses TRBV30 and TRBJ2-1; 7 bases are a match to TRBD2. Germline V CDR1 and CDR2: GTSNPN, SVGIG (reference sequence). The V and J ends lost 1 base and 0 bases, in that order; junction bases with no gene match: 6. The CDR3 is 16 amino acids. CDR3 DNA: TGTGCCTGGAGTGGGCTAGCGGATAGCTCCTACAATGAGCAGTTCTTC. Its translation: CAWSGLADSSYNEQFF.

This clone occurred once. V gene TRBV30 combines with J gene TRBJ2-3; 13 nucleotides match TRBD2. Trimming removed 4 bases from V and 1 base from J; junction bases left unmatched: 8. Germline CDR1 is GTSNPN and CDR2 is SVGIG (reference sequence). The length of the CDR3 is 17 residues. Written as DNA, the CDR3 is TGTGCCTGGAAAGGGACTAGCGGGGTGGGTCGCACAGATACGCAGTATTTT. Protein: CAWKGTSGVGRTDTQYF. Drawing the rest from reference TRBV30 and TRBJ2-3, the complete variable domain is SQTIHQWPATLVQPVGSPLSLECTVEGTSNPNLYWYRQAAGRGLQLLFYSVGIGQISSEVPQNLSASRPQDRQFILSSKKLLLSDSGFYLCAWKGTSGVGRTDTQYFGPGTRLTVL.